The rows below give T cell receptor beta chains drawn from one sample of a study of cytomegalovirus exposure and HLA in healthy donors. Some clones are missing from TCRdb's copy, which holds only in-frame ones; the method was immunoSEQ multiplex PCR. The table has about 330,000 clones, approximately 86% seen once. Sequencing was carried out using PBMCs. These receptors originate from a woman aged 25 to 39 in good health and CMV-seropositive. CDR3s leave out the opening cysteine and the closing phenylalanine or tryptophan. Fields, in order: V gene, J gene, CDR3 protein.

V gene: TRBV2
J gene: TRBJ1-2
CDR3 protein: ASILGLHYGYT

V gene: TRBV6-1
J gene: TRBJ2-1
CDR3 protein: ASPPAGARNEQF

V gene: TRBV28
J gene: TRBJ1-2
CDR3 protein: ASSRVAYTGYT

V gene: TRBV10-3
J gene: TRBJ2-7
CDR3 protein: AISEASGRADEQY

V gene: TRBV14
J gene: TRBJ2-6
CDR3 protein: ASSRVTGANVLT

V gene: TRBV14
J gene: TRBJ1-2
CDR3 protein: ASSQARNYGYT

V gene: TRBV27
J gene: TRBJ2-1
CDR3 protein: ASTKAGGPYNEQF

V gene: TRBV7-2
J gene: TRBJ2-5
CDR3 protein: ASSLGRGGEKTQY

V gene: TRBV29-1
J gene: TRBJ2-1
CDR3 protein: SAPKTRTSLSNEQF

V gene: TRBV5-1
J gene: TRBJ2-3
CDR3 protein: ASSPVGGSGTQY

V gene: TRBV27
J gene: TRBJ2-2
CDR3 protein: ASSFRPSGRVGTGELF

V gene: TRBV6-1
J gene: TRBJ2-7
CDR3 protein: ASQALTESYEQY

V gene: TRBV5-1
J gene: TRBJ2-3
CDR3 protein: ASSVSTDTQY

V gene: TRBV28
J gene: TRBJ2-7
CDR3 protein: ASRVPGGEQY

V gene: TRBV11-2
J gene: TRBJ2-2
CDR3 protein: ASSLMRSGAGELF

V gene: TRBV9
J gene: TRBJ1-1
CDR3 protein: ASSGGQDTEAF

V gene: TRBV2
J gene: TRBJ1-5
CDR3 protein: ASSRDSNSNQPQH

V gene: TRBV9
J gene: TRBJ2-7
CDR3 protein: ASSVQDSYEQY

V gene: TRBV4-2
J gene: TRBJ2-7
CDR3 protein: ASSQGTGGAYEQY

V gene: TRBV19
J gene: TRBJ2-1
CDR3 protein: ASSWGPPNEQF

V gene: TRBV7-3
J gene: TRBJ2-1
CDR3 protein: ASSPRNRQF

V gene: TRBV7-9
J gene: TRBJ2-3
CDR3 protein: ASSYPLAGGARTDTQY

V gene: TRBV28
J gene: TRBJ1-2
CDR3 protein: ASSFPGQGLGYT

V gene: TRBV15
J gene: TRBJ1-3
CDR3 protein: ATSRDRSASDIY

V gene: TRBV11-3
J gene: TRBJ2-1
CDR3 protein: ASIKTGTSVADEQF

V gene: TRBV28
J gene: TRBJ2-3
CDR3 protein: ASSFAEGTDTQY

V gene: TRBV5-1
J gene: TRBJ2-7
CDR3 protein: ASSPLLAGGSEQY

V gene: TRBV19
J gene: TRBJ1-3
CDR3 protein: ASSIAVSGNTIY

V gene: TRBV20-1
J gene: TRBJ2-1
CDR3 protein: SARVTNEQF

V gene: TRBV6-6
J gene: TRBJ1-5
CDR3 protein: ASRHTGEVNQPQH

V gene: TRBV30
J gene: TRBJ1-2
CDR3 protein: AWTSQGSLGYT

V gene: TRBV9
J gene: TRBJ1-2
CDR3 protein: ASSVDPNYGYT

V gene: TRBV9
J gene: TRBJ1-6
CDR3 protein: ASSVAQTNSPLH

V gene: TRBV29-1
J gene: -
CDR3 protein: SVVLTGSPLYEQY

V gene: TRBV7-2
J gene: TRBJ1-6
CDR3 protein: ASSLIWGSPLH

V gene: TRBV6-5
J gene: TRBJ2-7
CDR3 protein: ASNPGQGYEQY

V gene: TRBV4-3
J gene: TRBJ1-5
CDR3 protein: ASSHARGMQPQH

V gene: TRBV7-8
J gene: TRBJ2-7
CDR3 protein: ASSLTPRAYEQY

V gene: TRBV6-5
J gene: TRBJ2-3
CDR3 protein: ASSRDRADTQY

V gene: TRBV6-4
J gene: TRBJ2-1
CDR3 protein: AITGQGNSYNEQF

V gene: TRBV27
J gene: TRBJ2-7
CDR3 protein: ASSYTGTAYGQY

V gene: TRBV11-3
J gene: TRBJ2-7
CDR3 protein: ASSKGAGEREQY

V gene: TRBV4-1
J gene: TRBJ2-1
CDR3 protein: ASSQDTAEDEQF

V gene: TRBV6-1
J gene: TRBJ1-5
CDR3 protein: ASGAGTGSNQPQH

V gene: TRBV28
J gene: TRBJ1-2
CDR3 protein: ASSPPVGNNGYT

V gene: TRBV5-1
J gene: TRBJ1-1
CDR3 protein: ASSLGERGRLATEAF

V gene: TRBV9
J gene: TRBJ2-1
CDR3 protein: ASSVEASGSYNEQF

V gene: TRBV29-1
J gene: TRBJ2-1
CDR3 protein: SVEVVTYNEQF